Listed below are T cell receptor beta chains from one sample, sequenced in a study of blood T cell repertoires in COVID-19. Generated by immunoSEQ multiplex PCR, the TCRdb table keeps only in-frame clones and is missing some. Among 280,000 or so clones listed, over 85% were seen once. Sequenced input: PBMCs or T cells enriched from blood (not recorded which). These receptors came from a woman in her fifties or sixties who had been exposed to COVID-19. Each CDR3 is given with its conserved first and last residue. Fields, in order: clone size, J gene, V gene, D gene, CDR3 DNA, CDR3 protein. The D gene is left open where the match is weak. Not all rows give a size; the values are once, few, many and, for expanded clones, a class.

>.|TRBJ1-4|TRBV2|TRBD1
TGTGCCAGCAGTACTACCGGACAGGTGAATGAAAAACTGTTTTTT
CASSTTGQVNEKLFF
>once|TRBJ2-2|TRBV5-6|.
TGTGCCAGCAGCGAAGCTTGGGACAATTTACCCGGGGAGCTGTTTTTT
CASSEAWDNLPGELFF
>.|TRBJ1-3|TRBV3-1/TRBV3-2|.
TGTGCCAGCAGCCAAGACACAGGCTCTGGAAACACCATATATTTT
CASSQDTGSGNTIYF
>.|TRBJ1-5|TRBV2|TRBD1
TGTGCCAGCAGGGGACAGGGCGTTCAGCCCCAGCATTTT
CASRGQGVQPQHF
>few|TRBJ2-7|TRBV14|TRBD1
TGTGCCAGCAGCCCAGCATATGGACAGGGCGGGAACGAGCAGTACTTC
CASSPAYGQGGNEQYF
>.|TRBJ1-2|TRBV29-1|TRBD1
TGCAGCGTTGAGCCGTCAGGGGGCTATGGCTACACCTTC
CSVEPSGGYGYTF
>.|TRBJ2-1|TRBV3-1/TRBV3-2|.
TGTGCCAGCAGCCAAGCGGGACTCAACCCTGACAATGAGCAGTTCTTC
CASSQAGLNPDNEQFF
>.|TRBJ2-1|TRBV7-2|.
TGTGCCAGCAGCTTCGGAGGTGAGCAGTTCTTC
CASSFGGEQFF
>once|TRBJ1-6|TRBV28|TRBD1
TGTGCCAGCAGGAAGGACAGGGACAAGCATCGCCTCCACTTT
CASRKDRDKHRLHF
>once|TRBJ2-7|TRBV7-2|TRBD2
TGTGCCAGCAGCTTAGCAACCAGCGGGGGGTACTCCTACGAGCAGTACTTC
CASSLATSGGYSYEQYF
>.|TRBJ1-1|TRBV19|.
TGTGCCAGTAGTTCAACACAGAACACTGAAGCTTTCTTT
CASSSTQNTEAFF
>few|TRBJ1-6|TRBV27|TRBD1
TGTGCCAGCAGACGGGACAGCCCTTCAGGGAATTCACCCCTCCACTTT
CASRRDSPSGNSPLHF
>.|TRBJ1-4|TRBV5-4|.
TGTGCCAGCAGCTCGACAGTTGCTAATGAAAAACTGTTTTTT
CASSSTVANEKLFF
>once|TRBJ1-6|TRBV19|.
TGTGCCAGTAGTATAGTTCTCGGACAGCCCCTCCACTTT
CASSIVLGQPLHF
>.|TRBJ2-5|TRBV3-1/TRBV3-2|.
TGTGCCAGCAGCCGACCAGGGGTCCAAGAGACCCAGTACTTC
CASSRPGVQETQYF
>.|TRBJ1-4|TRBV30|TRBD1
TGTGCCTGGAATCGACAGGGGGGAAAACTGTTTTTT
CAWNRQGGKLFF
>.|TRBJ2-1|TRBV9|.
TGTGCCAGCAGCGTATCCATTAACACAGGGGGGGTTGAGCAGTTCTTC
CASSVSINTGGVEQFF
>once|TRBJ2-3|TRBV29-1|TRBD1
TGCAGCGTTTATGGACAGGGAACAGATACGCAGTATTTT
CSVYGQGTDTQYF
>.|TRBJ2-7|TRBV7-2|.
TGTGCCAGCAGCTTACGGGTGGGTGACGAGCAGTACTTC
CASSLRVGDEQYF
>.|TRBJ2-3|TRBV5-1|.
TGCGCCAGCAGCCCCCCGGAGGGTAGGGCAGATACGCAGTATTTT
CASSPPEGRADTQYF
>.|TRBJ2-1|TRBV7-7|TRBD1
TGTGCTAGCAGCTTAGGGGGCGACAGGGATTACAATGAGCAGTTCTTC
CASSLGGDRDYNEQFF
>.|TRBJ2-1|TRBV3-1/TRBV3-2|TRBD2
TGTGCCAGCAGCCAACCTCTAGCGGGGGGGCCTTACAATGAGCAGTTCTTC
CASSQPLAGGPYNEQFF
>.|TRBJ1-5|TRBV28|TRBD1
TGTGCCAGCAGTTCCCTGGGACAGTTAAATCAGCCCCAGCATTTT
CASSSLGQLNQPQHF